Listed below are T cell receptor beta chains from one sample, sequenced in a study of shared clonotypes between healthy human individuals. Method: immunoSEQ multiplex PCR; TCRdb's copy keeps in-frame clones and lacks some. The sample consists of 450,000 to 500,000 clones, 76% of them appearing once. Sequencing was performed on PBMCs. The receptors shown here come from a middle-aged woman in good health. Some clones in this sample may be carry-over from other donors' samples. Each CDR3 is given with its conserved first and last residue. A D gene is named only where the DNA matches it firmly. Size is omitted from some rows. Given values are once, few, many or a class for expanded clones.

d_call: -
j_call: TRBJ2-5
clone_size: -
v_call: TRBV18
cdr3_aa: CASSPPKETQYF
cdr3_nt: TGTGCCAGCTCACCACCGAAAGAGACCCAGTACTTC

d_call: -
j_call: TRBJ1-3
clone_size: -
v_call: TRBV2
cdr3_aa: CASRPTGNSGNTIYF
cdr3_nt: TGTGCCAGCAGGCCGACAGGCAACTCTGGAAACACCATATATTTT

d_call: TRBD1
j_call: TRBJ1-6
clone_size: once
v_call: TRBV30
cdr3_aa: CAWTGGQDNSPLHF
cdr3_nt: TGTGCCTGGACCGGGGGACAGGACAATTCACCCCTCCACTTT

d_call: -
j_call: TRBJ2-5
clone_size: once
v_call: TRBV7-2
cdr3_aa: CASSETRAQETQYF
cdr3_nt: TGTGCCAGCAGCGAAACAAGGGCCCAAGAGACCCAGTACTTC

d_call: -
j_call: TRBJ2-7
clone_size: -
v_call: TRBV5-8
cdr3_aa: CASSLVSSNEQYF
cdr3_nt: TGTGCCAGCAGCTTGGTGTCTAGCAACGAGCAGTACTTC

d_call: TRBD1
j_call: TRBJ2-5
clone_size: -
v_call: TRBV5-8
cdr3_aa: CASSLGGQGLETQYF
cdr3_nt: TGTGCCAGCAGCTTGGGGGGACAGGGTTTGGAGACCCAGTACTTC

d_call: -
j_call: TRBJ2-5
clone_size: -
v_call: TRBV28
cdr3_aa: CASSLGGGETQYF
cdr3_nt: TGTGCCAGCAGCCTCGGGGGTGGAGAGACCCAGTACTTC

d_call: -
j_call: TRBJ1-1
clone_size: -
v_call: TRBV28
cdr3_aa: CASRPSGRRDRNTEAFF
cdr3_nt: TGTGCCAGCAGACCCTCCGGGAGGAGGGATAGGAACACTGAAGCTTTCTTT

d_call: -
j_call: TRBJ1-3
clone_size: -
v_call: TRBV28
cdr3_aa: CASSIRFSGNTIYF
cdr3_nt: TGTGCCAGCAGCATAAGATTTTCTGGAAACACCATATATTTT

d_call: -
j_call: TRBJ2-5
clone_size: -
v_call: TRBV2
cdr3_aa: CASSRQSQETQYF
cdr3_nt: TGTGCCAGCAGTAGACAGTCCCAAGAGACCCAGTACTTC

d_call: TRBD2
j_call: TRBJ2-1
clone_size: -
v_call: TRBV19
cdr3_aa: CASSTSGSSYNEQFF
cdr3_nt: TGTGCCAGTAGTACTAGCGGGAGCTCCTACAATGAGCAGTTCTTC

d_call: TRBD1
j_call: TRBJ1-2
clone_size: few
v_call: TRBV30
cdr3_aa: CAWRSRGIDGYTF
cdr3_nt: TGTGCCTGGAGATCCAGGGGGATTGATGGCTACACCTTC

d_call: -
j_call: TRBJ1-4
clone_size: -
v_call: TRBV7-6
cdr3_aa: CASSGRADEKLFF
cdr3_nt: TGTGCCAGCAGCGGGAGAGCGGATGAAAAACTGTTTTTT

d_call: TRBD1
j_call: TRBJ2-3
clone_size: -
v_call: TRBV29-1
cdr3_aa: CSVDTGVGTDTQYF
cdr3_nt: TGCAGCGTGGATACAGGGGTCGGCACAGATACGCAGTATTTT

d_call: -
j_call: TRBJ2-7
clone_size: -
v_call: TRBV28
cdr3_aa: CASSLRQIPYEQYF
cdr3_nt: TGTGCCAGCAGTTTAAGGCAGATTCCCTACGAGCAGTACTTC

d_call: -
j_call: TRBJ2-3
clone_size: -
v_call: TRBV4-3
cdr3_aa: CASSQDSRPGGDTQYF
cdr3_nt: TGCGCCAGCAGCCAAGATTCGAGGCCTGGAGGGGATACGCAGTATTTT

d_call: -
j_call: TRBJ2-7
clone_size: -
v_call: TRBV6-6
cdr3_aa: CASSYSIIDSYEQYF
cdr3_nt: TGTGCCAGCAGTTACTCGATTATAGACTCCTACGAGCAGTACTTC

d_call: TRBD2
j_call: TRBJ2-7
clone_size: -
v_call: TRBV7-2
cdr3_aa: CASSSWTSNYEQYF
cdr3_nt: TGTGCCAGCAGCTCCTGGACTAGCAACTACGAGCAGTACTTC

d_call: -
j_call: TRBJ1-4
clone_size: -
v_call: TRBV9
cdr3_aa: CASSPGGEKLFF
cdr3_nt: TGTGCCAGCAGCCCCGGAGGGGAAAAACTGTTTTTT

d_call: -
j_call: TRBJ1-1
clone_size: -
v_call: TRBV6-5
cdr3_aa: CASSFRVGDGEAFF
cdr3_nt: TGTGCCAGCAGTTTTCGGGTCGGGGACGGTGAAGCTTTCTTT

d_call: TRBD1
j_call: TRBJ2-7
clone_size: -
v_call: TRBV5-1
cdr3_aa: CASSLWTGTYEQYF
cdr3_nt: TGCGCCAGCAGCTTGTGGACAGGAACTTACGAGCAGTACTTC

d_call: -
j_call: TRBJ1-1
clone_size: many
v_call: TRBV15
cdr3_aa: CATSREAGPGTEAFF
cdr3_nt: TGTGCCACCAGCAGAGAGGCAGGCCCTGGCACTGAAGCTTTCTTT

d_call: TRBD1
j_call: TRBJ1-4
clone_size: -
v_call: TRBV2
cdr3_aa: CASSQRGTAKLF
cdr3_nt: TGCGCCAGCAGCCAGAGAGGGACAGCTAAGCTTTTT

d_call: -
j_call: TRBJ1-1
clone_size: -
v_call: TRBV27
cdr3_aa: CASSLSGQLEAFF
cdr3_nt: TGTGCCAGCAGTTTATCGGGACAACTTGAAGCTTTCTTT

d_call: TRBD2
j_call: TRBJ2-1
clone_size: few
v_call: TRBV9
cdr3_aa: CASSVESGTSGRNEQFF
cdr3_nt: TGTGCCAGCAGCGTAGAAAGCGGGACTAGCGGGAGGAATGAGCAGTTCTTC

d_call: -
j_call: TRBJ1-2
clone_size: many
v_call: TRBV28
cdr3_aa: CASSLVGGNGYTF
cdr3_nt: TGTGCCAGCAGTTTAGTGGGGGGAAATGGCTACACCTTC

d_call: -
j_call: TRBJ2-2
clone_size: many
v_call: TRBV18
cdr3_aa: CASSPSTTATGELFF
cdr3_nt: TGTGCCAGCTCACCGAGTACCACGGCCACCGGGGAGCTGTTTTTT

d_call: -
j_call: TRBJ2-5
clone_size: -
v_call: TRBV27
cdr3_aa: CASSPQGAGRETQYF
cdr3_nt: TGTGCCAGCAGCCCACAGGGTGCCGGGAGAGAGACCCAGTACTTC

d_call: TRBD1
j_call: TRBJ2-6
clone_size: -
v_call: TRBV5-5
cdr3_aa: CASSFGTGSVWANVLTF
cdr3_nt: TGTGCCAGCAGCTTTGGGACAGGGTCGGTTTGGGCCAACGTCCTGACTTTC

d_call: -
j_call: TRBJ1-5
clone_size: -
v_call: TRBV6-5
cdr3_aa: CASSYDRNQPQHF
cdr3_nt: TGTGCCAGCAGTTACGATCGTAATCAGCCCCAGCATTTT

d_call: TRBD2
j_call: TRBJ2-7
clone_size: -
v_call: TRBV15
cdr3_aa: CATSRGGGARSYEQYF
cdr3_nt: TGTGCCACCAGCAGAGGGGGAGGGGCCCGCTCCTACGAGCAGTACTTC

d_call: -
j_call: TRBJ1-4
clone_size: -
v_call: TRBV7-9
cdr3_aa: CASSAYRGVGTNEKLFF
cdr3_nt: TGTGCCAGCAGCGCCTATCGGGGGGTTGGTACTAATGAAAAACTGTTTTTT

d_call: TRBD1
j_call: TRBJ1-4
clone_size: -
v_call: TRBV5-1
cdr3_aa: CASSLQGADEKLFF
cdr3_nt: TGCGCCAGCAGCTTGCAGGGGGCGGATGAAAAACTGTTTTTT

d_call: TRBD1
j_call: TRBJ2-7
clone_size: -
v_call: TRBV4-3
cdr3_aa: CASSQGEWQGEEQYF
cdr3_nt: TGCGCCAGCAGCCAAGGAGAGTGGCAGGGGGAAGAGCAGTACTTC

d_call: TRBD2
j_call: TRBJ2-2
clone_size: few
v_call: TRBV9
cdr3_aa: CASSSSGRGGELFF
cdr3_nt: TGTGCCAGCAGCAGCAGCGGGAGAGGCGGGGAGCTGTTTTTT

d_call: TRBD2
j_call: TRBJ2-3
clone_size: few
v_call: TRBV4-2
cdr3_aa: CASSQWVAEAGGGDTQYF
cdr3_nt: TGTGCCAGCAGCCAATGGGTCGCGGAAGCGGGAGGGGGAGATACGCAGTATTTT

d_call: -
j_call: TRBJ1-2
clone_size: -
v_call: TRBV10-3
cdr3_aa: CATGLQGGYTF
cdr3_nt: TGTGCCACCGGATTACAGGGCGGCTACACCTTC

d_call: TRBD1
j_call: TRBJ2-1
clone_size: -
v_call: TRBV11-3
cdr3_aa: CASSLGGTGSYNEQFF
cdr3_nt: TGTGCCAGCAGCTTAGGCGGGACAGGCAGCTACAATGAGCAGTTCTTC

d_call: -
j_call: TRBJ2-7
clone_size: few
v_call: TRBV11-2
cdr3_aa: CASSLLGREEEQYF
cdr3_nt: TGTGCCAGCAGCTTATTGGGCAGGGAGGAGGAGCAGTACTTC

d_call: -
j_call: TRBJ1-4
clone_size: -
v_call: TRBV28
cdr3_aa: CASSWGGSSNEKLFF
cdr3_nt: TGTGCCAGCAGCTGGGGGGGTTCGTCTAATGAAAAACTGTTTTTT

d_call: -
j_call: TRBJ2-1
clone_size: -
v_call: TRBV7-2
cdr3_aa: CASSFRVGGNIDEQFF
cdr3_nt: TGTGCCAGCAGCTTCCGTGTGGGAGGTAATATAGATGAGCAGTTCTTC

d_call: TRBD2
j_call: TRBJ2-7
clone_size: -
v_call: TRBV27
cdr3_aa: CASSPGLAGTYEQYF
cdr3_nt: TGTGCCAGCAGTCCGGGACTAGCGGGGACCTACGAGCAGTACTTC